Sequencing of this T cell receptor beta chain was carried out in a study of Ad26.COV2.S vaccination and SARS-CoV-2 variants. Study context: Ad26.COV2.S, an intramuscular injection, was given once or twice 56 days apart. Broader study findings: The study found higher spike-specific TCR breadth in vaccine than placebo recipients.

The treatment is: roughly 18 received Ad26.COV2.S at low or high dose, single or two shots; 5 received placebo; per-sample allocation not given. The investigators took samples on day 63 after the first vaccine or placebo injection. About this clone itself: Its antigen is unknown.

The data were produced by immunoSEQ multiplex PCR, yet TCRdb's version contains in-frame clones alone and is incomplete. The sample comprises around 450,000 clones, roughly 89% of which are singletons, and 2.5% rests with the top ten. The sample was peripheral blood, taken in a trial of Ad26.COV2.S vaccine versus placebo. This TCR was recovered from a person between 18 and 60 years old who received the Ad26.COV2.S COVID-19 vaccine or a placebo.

The CDR3 sequence is CATSPGAIGNTIYF. As DNA, the CDR3 is TGTGCCACCAGCCCGGGGGCGATTGGAAACACCATATATTTT. This chain uses TRBV15 with TRBJ1-3; tentative D call: TRBD1 (6 bases). There are 14 residues in the CDR3. With 5 bases removed from V and 3 bases from J, the gap between germline ends came to 11 bases. CDR1 and CDR2 from the germline V gene are LNHNV and YYDKDF (reference sequence).